The present entry profiles one T cell receptor beta chain with its context. Its antigen remains unidentified. The germline gives CDR1 SGHTA, CDR2 FQGNSA. Trimming took 0 bases from V and 6 from J; bases not matched to a gene: 13. The CDR3 has 17 residues. These data come from a study of T cell clonotyping in hematopoietic cell transplantation. Findings and caveats of the study: Higher Inverse Simpson Index values in graft donor and pretransplant recipient predicted broader posttransplant TCR diversity. Pathologically expanded recipient clonotypes increased progressively from day 30 to day 180 as diversity fell. CD4 and CD8 repertoire contributions could not be separated without sorting.

Measured with immunoSEQ multiplex PCR; TCRdb has only the in-frame clones, and not every one. The table includes more than 10,000 clones, about 80% detected once. The specimen comprised PBMCs, sampled 100 days after allogeneic stem cell transplant. The origin of this receptor is a female patient aged 40 to 55 who had an allogeneic stem cell transplant from a related donor, so T cells may come from the graft donor. Some clones in this sample may be carry-over from other donors' samples. The rearrangement joins TRBV7-2 to TRBJ1-2; 7 bases map to TRBD1. The CDR3 sequence is CASSLATAGGQGDGYTF. The DNA of the CDR3 is TGTGCCAGCAGCTTAGCGACAGCGGGCGGCCAGGGGGATGGCTACACCTTC.